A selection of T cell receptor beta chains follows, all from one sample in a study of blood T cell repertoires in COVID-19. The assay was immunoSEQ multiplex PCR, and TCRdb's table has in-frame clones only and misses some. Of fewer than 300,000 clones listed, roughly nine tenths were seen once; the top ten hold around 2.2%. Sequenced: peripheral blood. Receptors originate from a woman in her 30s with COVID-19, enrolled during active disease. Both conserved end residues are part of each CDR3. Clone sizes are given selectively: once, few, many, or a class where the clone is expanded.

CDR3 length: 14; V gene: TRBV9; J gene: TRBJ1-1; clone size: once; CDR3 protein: CASSGGQGGTEAFF
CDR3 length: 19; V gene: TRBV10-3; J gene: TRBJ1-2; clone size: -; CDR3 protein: CAISESRAGAPVGDYGYTF
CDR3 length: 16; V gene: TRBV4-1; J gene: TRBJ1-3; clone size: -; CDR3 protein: CASSQGPTGAGNTIYF
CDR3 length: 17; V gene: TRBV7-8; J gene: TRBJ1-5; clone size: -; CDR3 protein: CASSMRDHLYSNQPQHF
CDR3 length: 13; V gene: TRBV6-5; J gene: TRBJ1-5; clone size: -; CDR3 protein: CASRGEGNQPQHF
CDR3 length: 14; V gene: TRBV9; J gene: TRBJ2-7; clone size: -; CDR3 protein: CASSESGLSYEQYF
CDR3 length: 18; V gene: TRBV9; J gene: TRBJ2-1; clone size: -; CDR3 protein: CASSAGGLAGGAYNEQFF
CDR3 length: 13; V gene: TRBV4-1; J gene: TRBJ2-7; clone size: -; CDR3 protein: CASSQLPIYEQYF
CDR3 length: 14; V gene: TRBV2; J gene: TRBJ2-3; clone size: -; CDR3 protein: CASSDSSGSGTQYF
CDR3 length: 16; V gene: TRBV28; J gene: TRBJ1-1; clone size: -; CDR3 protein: CASSSAPVGQGAEAFF
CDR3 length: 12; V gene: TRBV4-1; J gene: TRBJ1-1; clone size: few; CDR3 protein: CASSPGTGEAFF
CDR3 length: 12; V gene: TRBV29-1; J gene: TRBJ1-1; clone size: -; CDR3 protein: CSVERFQGLAFF
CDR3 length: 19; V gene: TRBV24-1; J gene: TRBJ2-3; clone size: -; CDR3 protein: CATSDSPGLAGSSTDTQYF
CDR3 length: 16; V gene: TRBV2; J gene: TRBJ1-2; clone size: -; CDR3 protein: CASSEALGSATRGYTF
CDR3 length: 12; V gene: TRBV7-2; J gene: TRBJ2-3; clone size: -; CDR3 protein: CASSLAGRAQYF
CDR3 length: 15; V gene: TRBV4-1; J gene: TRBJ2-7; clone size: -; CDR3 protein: CASSQVGRGLWEQYF
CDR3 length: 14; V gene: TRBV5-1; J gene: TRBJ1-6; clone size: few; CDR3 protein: CASSLGRDNSPLHF
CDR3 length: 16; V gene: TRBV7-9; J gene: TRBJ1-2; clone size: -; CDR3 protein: CASSLDPGQGKGGYTF
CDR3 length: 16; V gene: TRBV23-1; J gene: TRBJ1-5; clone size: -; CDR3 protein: CASSPPDRDTCEPQHF
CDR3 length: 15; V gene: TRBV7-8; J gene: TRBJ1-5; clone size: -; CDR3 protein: CASSPSGGGIQPQHF
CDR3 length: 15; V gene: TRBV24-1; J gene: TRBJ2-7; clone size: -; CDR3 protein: CATSGPGQGSYEQYF
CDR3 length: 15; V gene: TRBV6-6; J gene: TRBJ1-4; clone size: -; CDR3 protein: CASSLEGAANEKLFF
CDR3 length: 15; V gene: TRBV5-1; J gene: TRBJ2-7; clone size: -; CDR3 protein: CASSRPGTAQYEQYF
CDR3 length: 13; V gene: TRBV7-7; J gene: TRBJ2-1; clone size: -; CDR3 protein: CASSLDYYNEQFF
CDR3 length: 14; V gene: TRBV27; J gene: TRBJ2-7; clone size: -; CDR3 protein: CASSWSGLSYEQYF
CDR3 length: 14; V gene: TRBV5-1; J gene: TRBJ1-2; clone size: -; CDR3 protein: CASTDRGQHYGYTF
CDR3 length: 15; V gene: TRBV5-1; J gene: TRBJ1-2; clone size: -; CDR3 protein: CASSQDRGAYDGYTF
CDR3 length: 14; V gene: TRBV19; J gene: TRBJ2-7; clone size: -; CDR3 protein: CASTTSAVSYEQYF
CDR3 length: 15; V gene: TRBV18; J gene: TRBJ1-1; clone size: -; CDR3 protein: CASSPDRGPNTEAFF
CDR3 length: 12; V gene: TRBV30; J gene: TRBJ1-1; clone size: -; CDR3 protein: CAWTPRNTEAFF
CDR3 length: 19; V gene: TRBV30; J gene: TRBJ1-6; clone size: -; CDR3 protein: CAWSVLGFWGRGRNSPLHF
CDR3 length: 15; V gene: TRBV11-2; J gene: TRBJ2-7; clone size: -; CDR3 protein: CASSLVTGVVYEQYF
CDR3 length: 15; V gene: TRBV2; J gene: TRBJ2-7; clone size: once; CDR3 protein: CASRRDRGQTYEQYF
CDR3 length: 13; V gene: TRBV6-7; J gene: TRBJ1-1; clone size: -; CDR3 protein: CASRRTEEIEAFF
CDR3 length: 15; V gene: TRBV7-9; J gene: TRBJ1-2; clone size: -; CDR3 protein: CASSPPRGPNYGYTF
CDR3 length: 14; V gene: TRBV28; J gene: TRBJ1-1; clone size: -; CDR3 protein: CATEKNRMNTEAFF
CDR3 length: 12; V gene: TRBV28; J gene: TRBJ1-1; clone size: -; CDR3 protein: CASSARQFEAFF
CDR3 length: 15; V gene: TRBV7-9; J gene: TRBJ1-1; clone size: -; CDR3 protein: CASSPPGLLNTEAFF
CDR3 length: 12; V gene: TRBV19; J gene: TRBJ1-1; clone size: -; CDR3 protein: CASSIGGLEAFF
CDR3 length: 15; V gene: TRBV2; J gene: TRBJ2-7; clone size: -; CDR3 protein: CASSPGQGAQYEQYF
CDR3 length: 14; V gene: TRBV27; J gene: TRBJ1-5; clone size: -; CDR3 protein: CASRSGGAVQPQHF
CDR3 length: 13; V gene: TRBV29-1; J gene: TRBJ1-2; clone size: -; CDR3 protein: CSVGGDLYYGYTF
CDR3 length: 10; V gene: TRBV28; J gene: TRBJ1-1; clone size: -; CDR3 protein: CASGETEAFF
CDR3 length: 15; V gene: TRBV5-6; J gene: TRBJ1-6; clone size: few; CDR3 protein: CASSPIDRDNSPLHF
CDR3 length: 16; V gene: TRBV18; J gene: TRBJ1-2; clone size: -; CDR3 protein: CASSPELTTTDYGYTF
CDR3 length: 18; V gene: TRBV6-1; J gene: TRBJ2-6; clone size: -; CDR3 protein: CASSGLGTGGDGANVLTF
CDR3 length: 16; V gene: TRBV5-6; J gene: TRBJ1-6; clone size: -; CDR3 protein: CASSLKPGQHSSPLHF
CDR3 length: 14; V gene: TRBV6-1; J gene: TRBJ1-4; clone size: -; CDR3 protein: CASSEATDNRDRVF
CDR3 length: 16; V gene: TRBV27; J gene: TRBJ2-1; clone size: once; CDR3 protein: CASNDVSGSSTNEQFF
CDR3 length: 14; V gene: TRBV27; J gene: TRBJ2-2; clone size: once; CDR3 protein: CASSASGKTGELFF
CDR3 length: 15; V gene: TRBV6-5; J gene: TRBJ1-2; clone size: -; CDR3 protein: CASRSPGQGGGGYTF
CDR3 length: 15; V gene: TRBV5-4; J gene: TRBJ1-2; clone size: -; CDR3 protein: CASSAQGARTYGYTF
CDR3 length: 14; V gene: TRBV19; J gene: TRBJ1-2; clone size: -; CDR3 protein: CASSTQGGDYGYTF
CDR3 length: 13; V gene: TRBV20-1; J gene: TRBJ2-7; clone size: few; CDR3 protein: CSASLAPSYEQYF
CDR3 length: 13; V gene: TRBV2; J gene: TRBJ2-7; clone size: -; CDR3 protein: CASNQGNTYEQYF